Following are 12 T cell receptor beta chains from one sample sequenced in a study of identical twins. TCRdb ran MiXCR on the 5' RACE reads and lists one entry per CDR3 protein. The table lists a few hundred thousand distinct CDR3 sequences, 8% to 11% of them singletons. The source material was memory T cells sorted from blood. These receptors came from a man aged 50 to 59 in good health.

At least ten counts were recorded for this clonotype. The V and J genes are TRBV6-2 or TRBV6-3 and TRBJ1-2; 10 positions match TRBD1. Losses at the gene ends were 5 bases for V and 1 base for J; bases not matched to a gene: 7. The CDR3 is made up of 16 amino acids. The V gene's germline CDR1 is MNHEY and CDR2 SVGEGT. The CDR3, as DNA: TGTGCCAGCAGTCCGACAGGGGGCCTGATTAACTATGGCTACACCTTC. Translated: CASSPTGGLINYGYTF.

This clonotype was seen ten or more times. This chain links TRBV7-8 with TRBJ2-2; the match to TRBD1 covers 11 bases. CDR3 length equals 16 residues. Germline CDR1 is SGHVS and CDR2 is FQNEAQ. The V segment lost 4 bases and the J segment 5 bases; nucleotides outside the gene matches: 6. DNA of the CDR3: TGTGCCAGCAGCTCCTCGGACAGGGGGCCGACCGGGGAGCTGTTTTTT. It is translated as CASSSSDRGPTGELFF.

The chain links TRBV20-1 to TRBJ1-2; TRBD1 agrees at 8 bases. Germline V lookup: CDR1 DFQATT, CDR2 SNEGSKA (reference sequence). This CDR3 contains 9 residues. CDR3 sequence (DNA): TGCATGGACAGGGAAGGCTACACCTTC. Translating it yields CMDREGYTF.

This chain uses TRBV7-9 with TRBJ2-1, with TRBD1 matching 9 bases. Germline trimming cut 5 bases from V and 6 bases from J; bases unmatched to any gene: 5. The CDR3 contains 14 residues. The germline V gene has CDR1 SEHNR and CDR2 FQNEAQ (reference sequence). Written as DNA, the CDR3 is TGTGCCAGCAGCACTTACAGGGGGCGCAATGAGCAGTTCTTC. Translating gives CASSTYRGRNEQFF.

The table lists this clonotype with a few counts. The chain's CDR3 is CAWRAPQGHEQYF. CDR3 DNA: TGTGCCTGGAGAGCCCCGCAGGGACACGAGCAGTACTTC. V usage is TRBV30 and J usage is TRBJ2-7; D is tentatively TRBD1 or TRBD2 (5 bases each). Trimming removed 3 bases from V and 5 bases from J, with 14 bases in between. The CDR3 loop spans 13 amino acids. Germline values: CDR1 GTSNPN, CDR2 SVGIG (reference sequence).

The rearrangement links TRBV5-5 to TRBJ1-3, with a possible D match to TRBD1 (5 bases). The CDR3 loop spans 15 amino acids. Trimming left V 0 bases short and J 2 bases short, with 9 bases between. The germline gives CDR1 SGHKS, CDR2 YYEKEE (reference sequence). The CDR3 sequence is CASSLAGTPGNTIYF. The CDR3 DNA follows: TGTGCCAGCAGCTTGGCCGGGACGCCTGGAAACACCATATATTTT.

Only a few counts were recorded for this clonotype. The gene calls are TRBV20-1 and TRBJ2-4, with unresolved D. The CDR3 consists of 13 residues. CDR1 is DFQATT, CDR2 SNEGSKA, per germline (reference sequence). V lost 7 bases and J 0 bases, leaving 10 bases between the germline ends. The CDR3 nucleotides are TGCAGTGGCTCGACGGGAGCCAAAAACATTCAGTACTTC. This codes for CSGSTGAKNIQYF.

This clonotype was recorded many times. This chain joins TRBV20-1 and TRBJ2-7, with TRBD2 matching 11 bases. The CDR3 totals 16 residues. V lost 0 bases and J lost 4; bases outside the gene matches: 8. CDR1 is DFQATT, CDR2 SNEGSKA, per germline (reference sequence). Here the CDR3 reads CSARDASSGGVYEQYF. CDR3 bases: TGCAGTGCTAGAGATGCCAGTAGCGGGGGGGTTTACGAGCAGTACTTC.

This rearrangement joins TRBV20-1 to TRBJ2-1; 8 nucleotides align to TRBD2. Germline V CDR1 and CDR2: DFQATT, SNEGSKA (reference sequence). The length of the CDR3 is 15 residues. Losses at the gene ends were 0 bases for V and 12 bases for J; bases not matched to a gene: 13. This CDR3 reads CSAREAAGVARVQFF. In DNA form, the CDR3 reads TGCAGTGCTAGAGAGGCAGCGGGAGTGGCGCGAGTGCAGTTCTTC.

This clonotype was seen a handful of times. In DNA, the CDR3 is TGCGCCAGCAGCTTGGACGTGGTAGCCGGGATCAATGAGCAGTTCTTC. Translating gives CASSLDVVAGINEQFF. The gene calls are TRBV5-1 and TRBJ2-1; a weak D match, TRBD2 (5 bases). Deletions cut 0 bases from V and 6 bases from J, with 16 bases between. Germline CDR1 and CDR2: SGHRS and YFSETQ. CDR3 length: 16 amino acids.

This clonotype was seen just once. The chain links TRBV27 to TRBJ2-3; D is undetermined. The CDR3 runs 15 residues. V was trimmed by 2 bases and J by 4 bases, leaving 13 bases between them. Germline V gene data show CDR1 as MNHEY and CDR2 as SMNVEV (reference sequence). CDR3 region: CASSLKGSPADTQYF. The CDR3 DNA is TGTGCCAGCAGTTTAAAGGGATCCCCCGCAGATACGCAGTATTTT.

This chain joins TRBV7-9 and TRBJ2-4; D remains ambiguous. The CDR3 extends over 16 amino acids. The V end lost 5 bases, the J end lost 0 bases, and 14 bases lay between the germline ends. CDR1 is SEHNR, CDR2 FQNEAQ, per germline (reference sequence). This chain's CDR3 is CASSTTRPLAKNIQYF. CDR3 sequence (DNA): TGTGCCAGCAGCACTACTCGACCCCTAGCCAAAAACATTCAGTACTTC.